These T cell receptor beta chains were read from a single sample in a study of blood T cell repertoires in COVID-19. Assay used: immunoSEQ multiplex PCR; TCRdb lists only in-frame clones, some missing. The sample carries some 300,000 clones, around 90% recorded once. Sequenced input: peripheral blood. Every receptor here comes from a man aged 18 to 29 with active or convalescent COVID-19. Each CDR3 is given with its conserved first and last residue. The D gene is left open where the match is weak. Expanded clones are given a class, and other clones once, few, many or no size at all.

>TRBJ2-1|TRBD2|-|15|TRBV28
CASSLYSGSFYEQFF
TGTGCCAGCAGTTTATATAGCGGGAGTTTCTATGAGCAGTTCTTC
>TRBJ2-3|TRBD2|once|14|TRBV4-1
CASKLGLAADTQYF
TGCGCCAGCAAGCTGGGACTAGCTGCCGATACGCAGTATTTT
>TRBJ2-7|-|-|14|TRBV6-2/TRBV6-3
CASSYRGMTYEQYF
TGTGCCAGCAGTTACAGGGGGATGACCTACGAGCAGTACTTC
>TRBJ2-7|-|-|13|TRBV7-8
CASTNRSSYEQYF
TGTGCCAGCACGAACAGGAGCTCCTACGAGCAGTACTTC
>TRBJ1-5|TRBD1|-|14|TRBV7-2
CASSLGTGNQPQHF
TGTGCCAGCAGCTTAGGGACAGGGAATCAGCCCCAGCATTTT
>TRBJ1-1|-|-|15|TRBV7-9
CASSPREGMNTEAFF
TGTGCCAGCAGCCCAAGGGAGGGCATGAACACTGAAGCTTTCTTT
>TRBJ2-1|TRBD2|-|16|TRBV19
CASSATRTSGYNEQFF
TGTGCCAGTAGTGCCACTCGGACTAGCGGATACAATGAGCAGTTCTTC
>TRBJ2-7|TRBD1|few|14|TRBV18
CASGEGGITYEQYF
TGTGCCAGTGGGGAAGGGGGCATTACCTACGAGCAGTACTTC
>TRBJ1-4|TRBD1|-|16|TRBV19
CASKTGRGPFNEKLFF
TGTGCCAGTAAGACTGGCAGGGGGCCGTTTAATGAAAAACTGTTTTTT
>TRBJ2-1|-|-|16|TRBV7-9
CASSFYGRALVNEQFF
TGTGCCAGCAGCTTCTACGGGAGAGCGTTAGTTAATGAGCAGTTCTTC
>TRBJ1-2|-|-|14|TRBV5-4
CATDRSPGFYGYTF
TGTGCCACCGACCGCAGTCCAGGGTTCTATGGCTACACCTTC
>TRBJ2-2|-|-|14|TRBV29-1
CSGTLGGGTGELFF
TGCAGCGGAACCTTGGGTGGAGGAACCGGGGAGCTGTTTTTT
>TRBJ1-6|TRBD1|-|16|TRBV6-1
CASSEQTGGPLAPLHF
TGTGCCAGCAGTGAACAGACAGGGGGCCCTTTGGCACCCCTCCACTTT
>TRBJ2-2|-|-|15|TRBV4-3
CASSQDPQFTGELFF
TGCGCCAGCAGCCAAGACCCGCAGTTCACCGGGGAGCTGTTTTTT
>TRBJ2-4|-|-|16|TRBV7-9
CASSPHSGEGKNIQYF
TGTGCCAGCAGCCCTCACAGCGGCGAAGGCAAAAACATTCAGTACTTC
>TRBJ1-4|TRBD1|-|15|TRBV10-3
CAISGTTGVGEKLFF
TGTGCCATCAGTGGAACGACAGGGGTGGGTGAAAAACTGTTTTTT
>TRBJ2-1|TRBD1|-|16|TRBV18
CASSPLWTGETNEQFF
TGTGCCAGCTCACCACTCTGGACAGGGGAAACGAATGAGCAGTTCTTC
>TRBJ2-1|-|-|18|TRBV3-1/TRBV3-2
CASSQGKRSGSDWDEQFF
TGTGCCAGCAGCCAAGGAAAGCGGTCAGGCTCGGATTGGGATGAGCAGTTCTTC
>TRBJ1-1|-|-|18|TRBV4-1
CASSPFDLSRARGTEAFF
TGCGCCAGCAGCCCTTTCGACCTTTCCAGGGCGAGAGGCACTGAAGCTTTCTTT
>TRBJ1-5|-|-|13|TRBV19
CATFSGSGQPQHF
TGTGCCACCTTTTCAGGGTCGGGTCAGCCCCAGCATTTT
>TRBJ2-7|-|once|15|TRBV28
CASSFLAQGNYEQYF
TGTGCCAGCAGTTTTCTAGCTCAGGGGAACTACGAGCAGTACTTC
>TRBJ1-2|-|-|13|TRBV11-2
CASSPTGPYGYTF
TGTGCCAGCAGCCCTACAGGACCTTATGGCTACACCTTC
>TRBJ2-1|TRBD2|-|16|TRBV4-1
CASSQVAGQGNGEQFF
TGCGCCAGCAGCCAAGTAGCGGGGCAGGGAAATGGTGAGCAGTTCTTC
>TRBJ2-7|-|-|14|TRBV4-1
CASSKQGAGYEQYF
TGCGCCAGCAGTAAACAGGGTGCGGGCTACGAGCAGTACTTC
>TRBJ1-4|-|few|12|TRBV3-1/TRBV3-2
CASSHLRQKLFF
TGTGCCAGCAGCCATTTGAGGCAAAAACTGTTTTTT
>TRBJ1-2|TRBD1|-|14|TRBV27
CASSTGGGNYGYTF
TGTGCCAGCAGTACAGGGGGCGGTAACTATGGCTACACCTTC
>TRBJ2-2|TRBD2|-|20|TRBV4-1
CASSPPYARSGKGVHGELFF
TGCGCCAGCAGCCCCCCTTACGCAAGGAGCGGGAAGGGAGTACACGGGGAGCTGTTTTTT
>TRBJ2-4|TRBD2|-|15|TRBV29-1
CSIFLAGGPGNIQYF
TGCAGTATTTTCTTAGCGGGGGGGCCCGGAAACATTCAGTACTTC
>TRBJ2-3|-|few|16|TRBV28
CASSLLSGGRTDTQYF
TGTGCCAGCAGTTTATTATCCGGGGGTCGGACAGATACGCAGTATTTT
>TRBJ2-2|TRBD1|-|16|TRBV11-2
CALRAPGQGITGELFF
TGTGCCCTCAGGGCACCGGGACAGGGGATCACCGGGGAGCTGTTTTTT
>TRBJ1-3|-|-|13|TRBV7-9
CASSFREGNTIYF
TGTGCCAGCAGCTTCCGGGAGGGAAACACCATATATTTT
>TRBJ2-1|TRBD2|-|16|TRBV7-8
CASSRVAGGPNNEQFF
TGTGCCAGCTCCCGAGTAGCGGGGGGGCCAAACAATGAGCAGTTCTTC
>TRBJ2-3|TRBD2|once|13|TRBV12-3/TRBV12-4
CASRKLAGDTQYF
TGTGCCAGCAGAAAACTAGCGGGGGATACGCAGTATTTT
>TRBJ2-3|-|once|17|TRBV7-8
CASSSPPGHQSTDTQYF
TGTGCCAGCAGCTCTCCTCCGGGACACCAGAGCACAGATACGCAGTATTTT
>TRBJ2-3|-|-|15|TRBV6-5
CASTKTAMGTDTQYF
TGTGCCAGCACCAAGACAGCCATGGGCACAGATACGCAGTATTTT
>TRBJ2-3|TRBD1|once|14|TRBV18
CASSQNRGTDTQYF
TGTGCCAGCTCACAAAACAGGGGAACAGATACGCAGTATTTT
>TRBJ2-1|-|-|14|TRBV4-3
CASSLGLVGNEQFF
TGCGCCAGCAGCCTTGGACTGGTGGGGAATGAGCAGTTCTTC
>TRBJ2-7|-|-|16|TRBV5-5
CASSSGPRRDLHEQYF
TGTGCCAGCAGCTCCGGGCCCCGGAGGGATTTGCACGAGCAGTACTTC
>TRBJ2-1|-|-|15|TRBV4-1
CASSPTGSPYNEQFF
TGCGCCAGCAGCCCCACGGGGAGCCCCTACAATGAGCAGTTCTTC
>TRBJ1-5|-|-|18|TRBV6-2/TRBV6-3
CASSRPTVGGSPNQPQHF
TGTGCCAGCAGTAGACCTACAGTGGGGGGATCCCCCAATCAGCCCCAGCATTTT
>TRBJ1-2|TRBD1|few|15|TRBV28
CASSRDRAGNYGYTF
TGTGCCAGCAGCCGTGACAGGGCAGGGAATTATGGCTACACCTTC
>TRBJ2-7|-|-|14|TRBV28
CASSSGHAAFEQYF
TGTGCCAGCAGCTCTGGACACGCTGCCTTCGAGCAGTACTTC
>TRBJ1-6|-|-|12|TRBV6-5
CASSQYNSPLHF
TGTGCCAGCAGCCAGTATAATTCACCCCTCCACTTT
>TRBJ1-1|TRBD1|few|15|TRBV7-2
CATSGTGWGNTEAFF
TGTGCCACCTCCGGGACAGGGTGGGGGAACACTGAAGCTTTCTTT
>TRBJ1-2|-|-|16|TRBV14
CASSQVAGGDVGGYTF
TGTGCCAGCAGCCAGGTCGCCGGGGGTGATGTGGGAGGCTACACCTTC
>TRBJ2-7|-|-|13|TRBV28
CASTGELSYEQYF
TGTGCCAGCACCGGGGAACTCTCCTACGAGCAGTACTTC
>TRBJ2-5|-|-|14|TRBV19
CASSISRAGETQYF
TGTGCCAGTAGTATCTCCAGGGCTGGGGAGACCCAGTACTTC
>TRBJ1-2|TRBD1|-|17|TRBV28
CASSLLPTRQGFDGYTF
TGTGCCAGCAGTTTACTACCGACGAGACAGGGGTTCGATGGCTACACCTTC
>TRBJ1-6|-|-|14|TRBV5-6
CASSLAQINSPLHF
TGTGCCAGCAGCTTGGCACAGATAAATTCACCCCTCCACTTT
>TRBJ2-5|TRBD1|-|14|TRBV6-5
CASRRTGMQETQYF
TGTGCCAGCAGAAGGACAGGGATGCAAGAGACCCAGTACTTC
>TRBJ2-3|TRBD1|once|14|TRBV7-3
CASSTGGAIDTQYF
TGTGCCAGCAGCACAGGGGGCGCGATAGATACGCAGTATTTT
>TRBJ1-5|-|-|14|TRBV15
CATSNGRADQPQHF
TGTGCCACCAGCAACGGGAGAGCGGATCAGCCCCAGCATTTT
>TRBJ1-1|-|-|15|TRBV28
CASSLYSTGITEAFF
TGTGCCAGCAGTTTATACTCAACAGGTATAACTGAAGCTTTCTTT
>TRBJ2-2|-|-|15|TRBV3-1/TRBV3-2
CASSQESGNTGELFF
TGTGCCAGCAGCCAAGAATCGGGGAACACCGGGGAGCTGTTTTTT
>TRBJ2-7|-|-|20|TRBV14
CASSQGKTGGPLLRSYEQYF
TGTGCCAGCAGCCAAGGGAAGACAGGAGGTCCTCTCTTAAGGTCTTACGAGCAGTACTTC
>TRBJ2-7|TRBD1|-|16|TRBV12-5
CASGCSKRQGACCQYF
TGTGCTAGTGGTTGCTCTAAGAGACAGGGGGCGTGTTGTCAGTACTTC
>TRBJ2-3|-|-|13|TRBV19
CASMAGTTDTQYF
TGTGCCAGTATGGCGGGGACCACAGATACGCAGTATTTT
>TRBJ2-1|TRBD2|-|17|TRBV5-1
CASSYTLTSGGAGEQFF
TGCGCCAGCAGCTATACTCTGACTAGCGGGGGGGCCGGTGAGCAGTTCTTC
>TRBJ2-6|-|-|17|TRBV5-8
CASSLPPVVSGANVLTF
TGTGCCAGCAGCCTTCCCCCGGTCGTCTCTGGGGCCAACGTCCTGACTTTC